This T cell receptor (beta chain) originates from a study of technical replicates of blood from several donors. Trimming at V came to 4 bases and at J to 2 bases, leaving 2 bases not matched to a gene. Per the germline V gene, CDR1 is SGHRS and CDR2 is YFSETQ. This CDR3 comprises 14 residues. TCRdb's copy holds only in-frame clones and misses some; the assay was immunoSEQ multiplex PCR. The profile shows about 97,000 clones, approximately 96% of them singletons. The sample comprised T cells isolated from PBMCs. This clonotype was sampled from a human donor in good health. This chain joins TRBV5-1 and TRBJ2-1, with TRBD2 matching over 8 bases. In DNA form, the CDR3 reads TGCGCCAGCAGCAGTAGCGGGGCCTACAATGAGCAGTTCTTC. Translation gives CASSSSGAYNEQFF. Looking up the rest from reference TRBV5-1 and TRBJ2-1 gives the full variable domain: KAGVTQTPRYLIKTRGQQVTLSCSPISGHRSVSWYQQTPGQGLQFLFEYFSETQRNKGNFPGRFSGRQFSNSRSEMNVSTLELGDSALYLCASSSSGAYNEQFFGPGTRLTVL.